This T cell receptor beta chain was retrieved from a study of T cell responses to AZD1222 COVID-19 vaccine. Some clones are missing from TCRdb's copy, which holds only in-frame ones; the method was immunoSEQ multiplex PCR. The sample yields 130,000 to 150,000 clones, more than 85% seen once. Study-wide points: The donor cohort was predominantly white British with a female majority, and clonal diversity may have been underestimated. Repertoires were collected only later (after the peak T cell response had occurred). The CD4 TCRs associated with vaccination extended across spike and predominated at 160-218 and 743-854. The study reported that nearly half of spike-specific TCRs target unmutated variant regions.

The V and J ends lost 0 bases and 8 bases, in that order; junction bases with no gene match: 7. Per the germline V gene, CDR1 is SGHRS and CDR2 is YFSETQ. The CDR3 loop spans 14 amino acids. Turning to this clone: No antigen is known for it.

This TCR was recovered from an adult who had recovered from COVID-19. This chain joins TRBV5-1 and TRBJ1-2; 7 bases match TRBD1. The material was peripheral blood, obtained after recovery from COVID-19. The CDR3 here is CASSLGTGWEGYTF. CDR3 nucleotide sequence: TGCGCCAGCAGCTTGGGGACAGGTTGGGAAGGCTACACCTTC.